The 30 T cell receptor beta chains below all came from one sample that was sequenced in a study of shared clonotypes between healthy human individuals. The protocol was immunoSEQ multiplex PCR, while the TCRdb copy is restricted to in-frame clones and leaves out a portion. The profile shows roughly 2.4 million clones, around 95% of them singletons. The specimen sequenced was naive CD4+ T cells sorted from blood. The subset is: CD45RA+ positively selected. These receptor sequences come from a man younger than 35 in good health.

Here the CDR3 reads CASSDWNPGQGGILYGYTF. CDR3 nucleotide sequence: TGTGCCAGCAGTGATTGGAACCCGGGACAGGGAGGGATTCTCTATGGCTACACCTTC. The chain couples TRBV6-8 to TRBJ1-2, with 9 nucleotides matching TRBD1. Germline-derived CDR1 and CDR2 are MNHGY and SAAAGT. CDR3 length: 19 residues. V shed 5 bases, J shed 4 bases, and the junction held 20 bases outside the gene matches.

CDR3 residues: CASSVAGGNSYNEQFF. CDR3 nucleotides: TGTGCCAGCAGCGTAGCAGGTGGCAACTCCTACAATGAGCAGTTCTTC. The chain employs TRBV9 and TRBJ2-1; D not resolved. Trimming left V 0 bases short and J 0 bases short, with 10 bases between. The CDR3 runs to 16 residues. Germline V gene lookup returns CDR1 SGDLS and CDR2 YYNGEE.

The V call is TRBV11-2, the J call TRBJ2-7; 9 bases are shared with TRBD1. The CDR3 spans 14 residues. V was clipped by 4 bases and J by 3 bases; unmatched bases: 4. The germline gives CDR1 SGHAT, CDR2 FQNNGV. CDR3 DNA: TGTGCCAGCAGCTCCGGGACAGGGTTCTACGAGCAGTACTTC. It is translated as CASSSGTGFYEQYF.

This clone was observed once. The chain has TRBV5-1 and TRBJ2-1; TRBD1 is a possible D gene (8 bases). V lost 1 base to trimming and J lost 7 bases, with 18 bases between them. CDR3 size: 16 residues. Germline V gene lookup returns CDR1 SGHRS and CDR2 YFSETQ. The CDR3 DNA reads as TGCGCCAGCAGCTTGACAGGGGGAGGGATGATGAATGAGCAGTTCTTC. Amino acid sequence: CASSLTGGGMMNEQFF.

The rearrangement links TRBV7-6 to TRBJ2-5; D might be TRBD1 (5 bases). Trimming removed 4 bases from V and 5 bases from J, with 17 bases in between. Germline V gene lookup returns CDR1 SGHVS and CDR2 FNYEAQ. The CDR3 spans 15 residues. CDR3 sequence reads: CASSSQATLGETQYF. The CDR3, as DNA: TGTGCCAGCAGCTCACAGGCTACACTGGGGGAGACCCAGTACTTC. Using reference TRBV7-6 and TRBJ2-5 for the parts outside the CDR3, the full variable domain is GAGVSQSPRYKVTKRGQDVALRCDPISGHVSLYWYRQALGQGPEFLTYFNYEAQQDKSGLPNDRFSAERPEGSISTLTIQRTEQRDSAMYRCASSSQATLGETQYFGPGTRLLVL.

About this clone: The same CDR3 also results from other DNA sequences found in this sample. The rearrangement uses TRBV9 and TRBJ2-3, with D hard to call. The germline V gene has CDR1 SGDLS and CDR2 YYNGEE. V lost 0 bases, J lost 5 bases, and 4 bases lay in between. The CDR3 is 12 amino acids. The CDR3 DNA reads TGTGCCAGCAGCGTAGGGGTAGATACGCAGTATTTT. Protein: CASSVGVDTQYF.

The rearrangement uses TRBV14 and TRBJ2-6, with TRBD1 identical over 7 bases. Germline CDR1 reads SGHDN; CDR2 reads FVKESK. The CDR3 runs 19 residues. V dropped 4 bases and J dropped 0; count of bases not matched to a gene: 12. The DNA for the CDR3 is TGTGCCAGCAGCCCCACCTCCGACAGGGAGAGCTCTGGGGCCAACGTCCTGACTTTC. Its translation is CASSPTSDRESSGANVLTF.

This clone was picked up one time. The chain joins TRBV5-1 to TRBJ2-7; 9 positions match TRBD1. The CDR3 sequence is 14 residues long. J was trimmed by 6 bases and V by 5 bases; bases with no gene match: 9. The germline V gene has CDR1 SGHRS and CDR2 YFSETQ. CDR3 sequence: CASRYLTGGGEQYF. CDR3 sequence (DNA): TGCGCCAGCAGATATCTGACAGGGGGTGGCGAGCAGTACTTC.

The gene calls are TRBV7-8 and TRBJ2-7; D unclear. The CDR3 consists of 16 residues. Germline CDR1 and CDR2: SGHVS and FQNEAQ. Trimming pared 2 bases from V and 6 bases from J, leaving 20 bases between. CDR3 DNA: TGTGCCAGCAGCTTAAAATCCCAGGAAGGTGTGCGCGAGCAGTACTTC. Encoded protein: CASSLKSQEGVREQYF. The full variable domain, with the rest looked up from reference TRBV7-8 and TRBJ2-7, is GAGVSQSPRYKVAKRGQDVALRCDPISGHVSLFWYQQALGQGPEFLTYFQNEAQLDKSGLPSDRFFAERPEGSVSTLKIQRTQQEDSAVYLCASSLKSQEGVREQYFGPGTRLTVT.

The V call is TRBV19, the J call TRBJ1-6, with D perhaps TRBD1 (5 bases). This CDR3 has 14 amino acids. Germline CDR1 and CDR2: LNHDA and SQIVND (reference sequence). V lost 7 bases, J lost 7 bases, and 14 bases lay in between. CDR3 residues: CASTDAGINSPLHF. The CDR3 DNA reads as TGTGCCAGTACGGATGCAGGGATCAATTCACCCCTCCACTTT.

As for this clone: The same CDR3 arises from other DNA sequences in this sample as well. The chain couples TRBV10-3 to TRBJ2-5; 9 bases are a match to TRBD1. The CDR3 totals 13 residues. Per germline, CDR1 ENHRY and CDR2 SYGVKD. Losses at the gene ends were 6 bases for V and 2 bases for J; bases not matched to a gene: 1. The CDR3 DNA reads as TGTGCCATCAGGGACAGGGGACAAGAGACCCAGTACTTC. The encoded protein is CAIRDRGQETQYF.

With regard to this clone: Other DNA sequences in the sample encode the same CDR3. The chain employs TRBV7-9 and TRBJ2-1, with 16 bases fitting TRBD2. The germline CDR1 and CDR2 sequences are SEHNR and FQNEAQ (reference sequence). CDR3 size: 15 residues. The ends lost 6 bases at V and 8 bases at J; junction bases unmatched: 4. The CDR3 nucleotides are TGTGCCAGCAGTCCGGGACTAGCGGGAGGGGATGAGCAGTTCTTC. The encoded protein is CASSPGLAGGDEQFF. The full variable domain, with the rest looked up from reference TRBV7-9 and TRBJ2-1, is DTGVSQNPRHKITKRGQNVTFRCDPISEHNRLYWYRQTLGQGPEFLTYFQNEAQLEKSRLLSDRFSAERPKGSFSTLEIQRTEQGDSAMYLCASSPGLAGGDEQFFGPGTRLTVL.

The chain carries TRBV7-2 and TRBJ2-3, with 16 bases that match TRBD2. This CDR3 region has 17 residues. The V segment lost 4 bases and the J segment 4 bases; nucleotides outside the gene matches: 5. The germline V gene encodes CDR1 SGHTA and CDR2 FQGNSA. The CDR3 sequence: CASSSGLAGGSSDTQYF. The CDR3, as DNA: TGTGCCAGCAGCTCGGGACTAGCGGGAGGGAGTTCAGATACGCAGTATTTT.

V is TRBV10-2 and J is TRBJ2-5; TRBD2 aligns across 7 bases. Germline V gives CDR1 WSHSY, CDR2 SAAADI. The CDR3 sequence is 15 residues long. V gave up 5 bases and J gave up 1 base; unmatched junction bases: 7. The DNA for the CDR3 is TGCGCCAGCAGTCCGCTCGGGACTATCCAAGAGACCCAGTACTTC. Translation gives CASSPLGTIQETQYF.

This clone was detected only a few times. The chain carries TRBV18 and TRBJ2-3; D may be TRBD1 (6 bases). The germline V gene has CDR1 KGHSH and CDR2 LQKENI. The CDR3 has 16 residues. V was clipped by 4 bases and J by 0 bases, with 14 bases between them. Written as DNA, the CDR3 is TGTGCCAGCTCACGGGTCAAACAGGGTAGCACAGATACGCAGTATTTT. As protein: CASSRVKQGSTDTQYF.

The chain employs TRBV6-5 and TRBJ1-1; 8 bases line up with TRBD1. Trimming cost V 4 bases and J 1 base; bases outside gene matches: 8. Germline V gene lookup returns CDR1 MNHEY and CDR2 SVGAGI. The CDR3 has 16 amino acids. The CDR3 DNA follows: TGTGCCAGCAGTTCGAAGCAGGGGGCGGCGAACACTGAAGCTTTCTTT. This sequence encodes CASSSKQGAANTEAFF.

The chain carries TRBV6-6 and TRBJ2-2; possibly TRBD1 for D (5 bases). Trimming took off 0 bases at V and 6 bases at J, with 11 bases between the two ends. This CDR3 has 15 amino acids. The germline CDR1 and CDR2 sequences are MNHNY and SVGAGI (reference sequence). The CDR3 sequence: CASSYSRKGPGELFF. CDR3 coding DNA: TGTGCCAGCAGTTACTCCAGGAAGGGGCCCGGGGAGCTGTTTTTT.

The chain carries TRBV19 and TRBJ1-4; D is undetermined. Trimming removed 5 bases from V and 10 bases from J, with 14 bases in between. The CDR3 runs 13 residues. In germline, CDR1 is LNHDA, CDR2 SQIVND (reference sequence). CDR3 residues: CASSRLQTGKLFF. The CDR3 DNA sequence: TGTGCCAGTAGTCGACTCCAGACGGGAAAACTGTTTTTT. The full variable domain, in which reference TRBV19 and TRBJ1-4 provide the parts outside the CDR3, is DGGITQSPKYLFRKEGQNVTLSCEQNLNHDAMYWYRQDPGQGLRLIYYSQIVNDFQKGDIAEGYSVSREKKESFPLTVTSAQKNPTAFYLCASSRLQTGKLFFGSGTQLSVL.

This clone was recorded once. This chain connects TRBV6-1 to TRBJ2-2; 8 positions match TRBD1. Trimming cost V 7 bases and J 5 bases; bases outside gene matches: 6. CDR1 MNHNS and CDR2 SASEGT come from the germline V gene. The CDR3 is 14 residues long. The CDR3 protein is CASILTGATGELFF. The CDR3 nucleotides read TGTGCCAGCATCCTGACAGGGGCAACCGGGGAGCTGTTTTTT.

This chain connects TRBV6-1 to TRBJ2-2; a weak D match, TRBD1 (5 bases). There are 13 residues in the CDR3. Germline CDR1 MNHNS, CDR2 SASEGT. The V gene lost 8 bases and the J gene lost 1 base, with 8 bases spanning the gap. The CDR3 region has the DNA TGTGCCAGCGGACACGTGAACACCGGGGAGCTGTTTTTT. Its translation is CASGHVNTGELFF.

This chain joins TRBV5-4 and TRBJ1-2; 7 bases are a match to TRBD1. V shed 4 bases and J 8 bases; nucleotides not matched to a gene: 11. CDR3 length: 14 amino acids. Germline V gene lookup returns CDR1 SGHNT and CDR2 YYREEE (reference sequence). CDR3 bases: TGTGCCAGCAGCGAAGACGCAGGGGGTCAAGGCTACACCTTC. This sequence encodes CASSEDAGGQGYTF.

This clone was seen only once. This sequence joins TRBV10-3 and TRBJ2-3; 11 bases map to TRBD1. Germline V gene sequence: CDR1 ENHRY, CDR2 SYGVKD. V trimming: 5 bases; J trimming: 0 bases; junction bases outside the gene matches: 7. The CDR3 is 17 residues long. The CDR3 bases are TGTGCCATCAGTTTGAGGAGGGACAGGGGGAGCACAGATACGCAGTATTTT. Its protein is CAISLRRDRGSTDTQYF.

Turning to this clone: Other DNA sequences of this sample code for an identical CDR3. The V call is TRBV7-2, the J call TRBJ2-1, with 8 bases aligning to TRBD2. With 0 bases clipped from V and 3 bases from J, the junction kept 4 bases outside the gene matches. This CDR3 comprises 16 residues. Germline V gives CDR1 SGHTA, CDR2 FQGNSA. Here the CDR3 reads CASSLAGAGGYNEQFF. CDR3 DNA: TGTGCCAGCAGCTTAGCAGGGGCGGGAGGCTACAATGAGCAGTTCTTC. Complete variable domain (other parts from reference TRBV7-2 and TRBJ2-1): GAGVSQSPSNKVTEKGKDVELRCDPISGHTALYWYRQSLGQGLEFLIYFQGNSAPDKSGLPSDRFSAERTGGSVSTLTIQRTQQEDSAVYLCASSLAGAGGYNEQFFGPGTRLTVL.

This chain's CDR3 is CASSVIQETQYF. In nucleotides, the CDR3 is TGTGCCAGCAGTGTAATCCAAGAGACCCAGTACTTC. This rearrangement joins TRBV2 to TRBJ2-5, with D unclear. The V end was cut by 4 bases, the J end by 1 base, with 4 bases between. CDR3 length: 12 amino acids. Per germline, CDR1 SNHLY and CDR2 FYNNEI.

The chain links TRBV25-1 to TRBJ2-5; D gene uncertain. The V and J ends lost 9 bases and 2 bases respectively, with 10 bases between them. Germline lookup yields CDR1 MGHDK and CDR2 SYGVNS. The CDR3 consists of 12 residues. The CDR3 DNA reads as TGTGCCAGTAGACTGCTACAAGAGACCCAGTACTTC. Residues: CASRLLQETQYF.

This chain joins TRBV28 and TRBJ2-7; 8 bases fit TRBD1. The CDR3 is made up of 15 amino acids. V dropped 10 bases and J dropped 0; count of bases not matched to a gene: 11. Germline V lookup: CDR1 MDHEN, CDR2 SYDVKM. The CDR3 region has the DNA TGTGCCACCCTCACCCGAGGACAGGGCTCCTACGAGCAGTACTTC. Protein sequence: CATLTRGQGSYEQYF. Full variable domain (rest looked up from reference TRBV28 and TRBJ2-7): DVKVTQSSRYLVKRTGEKVFLECVQDMDHENMFWYRQDPGLGLRLIYFSYDVKMKEKGDIPEGYSVSREKKERFSLILESASTNQTSMYLCATLTRGQGSYEQYFGPGTRLTVT.

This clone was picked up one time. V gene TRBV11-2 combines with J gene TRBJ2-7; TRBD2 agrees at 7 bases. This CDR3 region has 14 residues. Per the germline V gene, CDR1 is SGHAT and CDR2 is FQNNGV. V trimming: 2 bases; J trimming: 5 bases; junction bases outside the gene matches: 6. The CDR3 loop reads CASSLYGRSDEQYF. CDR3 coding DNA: TGTGCCAGCAGCTTATACGGGAGGAGCGACGAGCAGTACTTC.

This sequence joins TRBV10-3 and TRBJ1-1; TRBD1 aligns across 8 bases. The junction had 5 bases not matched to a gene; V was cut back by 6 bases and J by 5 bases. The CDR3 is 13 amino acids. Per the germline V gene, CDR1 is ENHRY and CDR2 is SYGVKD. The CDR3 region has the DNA TGTGCCATCAGGCAGGGGGCTCGAACTGAAGCTTTCTTT. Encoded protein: CAIRQGARTEAFF.

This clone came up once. CDR3 protein: CASTRQTTYEQYF. CDR3 coding DNA: TGTGCCAGCACGAGACAGACGACCTACGAGCAGTACTTC. The rearrangement links TRBV2 to TRBJ2-7, with D perhaps TRBD1 (5 bases). The CDR3 runs to 13 residues. Germline V gene sequence: CDR1 SNHLY, CDR2 FYNNEI. V lost 7 bases and J lost 2, with 12 bases in between. The whole variable domain, remainder taken from reference TRBV2 and TRBJ2-7, is EPEVTQTPSHQVTQMGQEVILRCVPISNHLYFYWYRQILGQKVEFLVSFYNNEISEKSEIFDDQFSVERPDGSNFTLKIRSTKLEDSAMYFCASTRQTTYEQYFGPGTRLTVT.

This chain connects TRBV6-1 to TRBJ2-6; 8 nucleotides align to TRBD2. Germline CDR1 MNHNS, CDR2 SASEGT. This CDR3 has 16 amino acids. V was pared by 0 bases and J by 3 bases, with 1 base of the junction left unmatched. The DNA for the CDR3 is TGTGCCAGCAGTGAAGCGCGGGAGGTTGGGGCCAACGTCCTGACTTTC. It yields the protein CASSEAREVGANVLTF.